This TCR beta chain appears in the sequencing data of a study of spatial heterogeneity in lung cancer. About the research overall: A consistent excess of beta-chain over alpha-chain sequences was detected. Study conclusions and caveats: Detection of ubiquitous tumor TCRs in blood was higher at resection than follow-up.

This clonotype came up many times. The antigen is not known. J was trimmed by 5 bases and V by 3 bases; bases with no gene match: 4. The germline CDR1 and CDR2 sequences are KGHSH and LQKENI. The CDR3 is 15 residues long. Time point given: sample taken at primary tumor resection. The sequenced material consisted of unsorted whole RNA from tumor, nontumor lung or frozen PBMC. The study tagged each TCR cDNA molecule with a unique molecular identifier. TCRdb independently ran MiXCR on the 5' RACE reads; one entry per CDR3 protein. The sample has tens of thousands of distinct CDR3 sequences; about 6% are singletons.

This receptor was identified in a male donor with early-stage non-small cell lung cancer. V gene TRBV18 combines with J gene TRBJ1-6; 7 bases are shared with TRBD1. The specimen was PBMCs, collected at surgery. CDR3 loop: CASSPPGGNNSPLHF. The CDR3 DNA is TGTGCCAGCTCACCTCCAGGGGGAAATAATTCACCCCTCCACTTT.